The present T cell receptor beta chain was sequenced within a study of T-cell reconstitution after alpha-beta-depleted transplantation in children (TCRdb year 2016). About the full investigation: Using TCR repertoire profiling, the study quantitatively followed how T-cell immune reconstitution unfolded in children after TCRalphabeta/CD19-depleted allogeneic hematopoietic cell transplantation. General findings and caveats noted by the study authors: Over the following months the frequencies of hyperexpanded clones went down, and after one year T-cell counts and TCRbeta diversity were mostly credited to newly produced T cells. The high TCRbeta diversity at day 60 in some patients was ascribed to recipient T cells and intrathymic progenitors that had survived conditioning. The apparently early recovery of alphabetaT-cell counts about two months after transplant reportedly depended on only several hundred rapidly expanded clones that came from non-depleted graft cells.

This clonotype is deemed medium-sized (0.01 to 0.1%). The antigen this receptor binds is unknown. No much larger clonotype is one base removed from it; base qualities were not supplied. The intended sense of this specimen's treatment or condition label: allogeneic hematopoietic cell transplantation with graft depleted of TCRalphabeta T cells and CD19 B cells. The transplant recipients were children given TCRalphabeta/CD19-depleted allogeneic hematopoietic cell grafts. The protocol used for the library was PCR. Sequenced using an Illumina HiSeq 2500. Molecular barcoding was employed in the preparation of TCR libraries, with unique molecular identifiers being used to normalize TCRbeta repertoire quantification. TCRdb itself trimmed the public reads at Q25 with fastp, ran MiXCR and retained productive beta chains. Each entry is one CDR3 protein sequence, shown with its most common DNA and genes. In all, the sample holds roughly 70,000 distinct CDR3 sequences, and 4.9% of those were seen once. The ten largest clones add up to 18% of the sample.

The CDR3, from cysteine to phenylalanine, totals 15 residues. The kept DNA is CDR3 alone, 45 bases in frame from the first base. According to the germline V gene, CDR1 reads SGHTA and CDR2 reads FQGNSA. Trimming accounts for 1 base at V and 2 bases at J, while the number of junction bases matched to no gene is 5. The sequence derives from a boy in the first two years of life who had a stem cell transplant for acute myeloid leukemia, so the T cells may come from the graft donor. This material consisted of PBMCs, mostly from graft donor cells, taken 180 days after TCRalphabeta/CD19-depleted stem cell transplant. The chain joins TRBV7-2 to TRBJ2-7, with 7 central nucleotides matching TRBD1. Here the CDR3 is given as CASSLEGGPTYEQYF. The nucleotides are TGTGCCAGCAGCTTAGAAGGGGGCCCTACCTACGAGCAGTACTTC. Reference TRBV7-2 and TRBJ2-7 genes cover what lies past the CDR3, so the full variable domain is GAGVSQSPSNKVTEKGKDVELRCDPISGHTALYWYRQSLGQGLEFLIYFQGNSAPDKSGLPSDRFSAERTGGSVSTLTIQRTQQEDSAVYLCASSLEGGPTYEQYFGPGTRLTVT.